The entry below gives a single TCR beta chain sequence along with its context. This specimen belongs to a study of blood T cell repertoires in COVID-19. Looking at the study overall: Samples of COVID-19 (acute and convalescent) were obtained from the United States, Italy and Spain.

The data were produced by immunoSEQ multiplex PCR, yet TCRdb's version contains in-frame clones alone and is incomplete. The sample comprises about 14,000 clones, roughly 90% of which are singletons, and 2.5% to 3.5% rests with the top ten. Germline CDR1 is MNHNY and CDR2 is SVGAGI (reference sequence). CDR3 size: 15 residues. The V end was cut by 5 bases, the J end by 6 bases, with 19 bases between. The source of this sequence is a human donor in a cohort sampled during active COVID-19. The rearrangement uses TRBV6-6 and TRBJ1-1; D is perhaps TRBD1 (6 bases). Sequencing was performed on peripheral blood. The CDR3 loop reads CASSPGGGARAEAFF. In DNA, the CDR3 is TGTGCCAGCAGTCCGGGAGGGGGGGCGCGCGCTGAAGCTTTCTTT.